Reported below is one TCR beta chain. The data belong to a study of blood T cell repertoires in COVID-19. The wider study: Samples came from the United States, Italy and Spain, spanning acute and convalescent COVID-19. Sources were T cells, B-cell-depleted T cells, or PBMCs; the material itself was cDNA or gDNA.

Authors' analysis steps: Amplification from reference gene primers served as the basis for estimated nucleated cell counts. Assay used: immunoSEQ multiplex PCR; TCRdb lists only in-frame clones, some missing. V, J and clone size derive from that table, while D and trimming were established from the DNA sequence. The sample carries about 80,000 clones, 80% to 90% recorded once. The source of this sequence is a woman at least 80 years old with acute or convalescent COVID-19. Sequenced input: peripheral blood.

For the CDR3, the DNA is TGTGCCAGCTCACCACGGAGACAGGACTTATCAGCGAACACTGAAGCTTTCTTT. Amino acid sequence: CASSPRRQDLSANTEAFF. The J gene is TRBJ1-1, the V gene TRBV18, with a weak D call TRBD1 (6 bases). Germline V lookup: CDR1 KGHSH, CDR2 LQKENI. V lost 1 base and J lost 1, with 19 bases in between. The CDR3 extends over 18 amino acids.